Listed below are T cell receptor beta chains from one sample, sequenced in a study of blood T cell repertoires in COVID-19. The method was immunoSEQ multiplex PCR; TCRdb's version includes in-frame clones alone and lacks a portion of them. Here the sample spans a few hundred thousand clones, 88% being singletons. Sequencing was performed on peripheral blood. The source is an elderly man with acute or convalescent COVID-19. The CDR3 runs from the conserved cysteine through the conserved F or W. D genes are given only for firm matches. Clone size is stated in some rows and not others, as once, few, many or a class when expanded.

D: .
size: .
V: TRBV6-5
J: TRBJ2-2
CDR3: CASSSVNTGELFF
DNA: TGTGCCAGCAGTTCAGTAAACACCGGGGAGCTGTTTTTT

D: TRBD1
size: .
V: TRBV7-2
J: TRBJ2-2
CDR3: CASSSQQGANTGELFF
DNA: TGTGCCAGCAGTTCTCAACAGGGGGCAAACACCGGGGAGCTGTTTTTT

D: TRBD1
size: .
V: TRBV4-3
J: TRBJ1-1
CDR3: CASSKQGITEAFF
DNA: TGCGCCAGCAGCAAACAGGGGATCACTGAAGCTTTCTTT

D: TRBD1
size: .
V: TRBV24-1
J: TRBJ1-1
CDR3: CATRRTGDTEAFF
DNA: TGTGCCACACGCCGGACAGGTGACACTGAAGCTTTCTTT

D: .
size: once
V: TRBV6-5
J: TRBJ1-3
CDR3: CASRAGFSGNTIYF
DNA: TGTGCCAGCAGGGCAGGGTTCTCTGGAAACACCATATATTTT

D: .
size: .
V: TRBV7-2
J: TRBJ2-3
CDR3: CASSLQGLIPTDTQYF
DNA: TGTGCCAGCAGCCTCCAGGGTCTTATACCGACAGATACGCAGTATTTT

D: .
size: .
V: TRBV6-2/TRBV6-3
J: TRBJ1-5
CDR3: CASSYTGLGDQPQHF
DNA: TGTGCCAGCAGTTATACCGGATTGGGAGATCAGCCCCAGCATTTT

D: TRBD1
size: .
V: TRBV7-2
J: TRBJ1-1
CDR3: CASSLGQGDEAFF
DNA: TGTGCCAGCAGCTTAGGACAGGGGGATGAAGCTTTCTTT

D: .
size: .
V: TRBV19
J: TRBJ1-1
CDR3: CASSTGWISNTEAFF
DNA: TGTGCCAGTAGTACAGGGTGGATCTCGAACACTGAAGCTTTCTTT

D: .
size: .
V: TRBV5-1
J: TRBJ2-2
CDR3: CASSYQRTGELFF
DNA: TGCGCCAGCAGCTATCAGAGGACCGGGGAGCTGTTTTTT

D: .
size: .
V: TRBV7-2
J: TRBJ1-2
CDR3: CASSLEGTFNYGYTF
DNA: TGTGCCAGCAGCTTAGAGGGGACATTTAACTATGGCTACACCTTC

D: .
size: few
V: TRBV7-9
J: TRBJ2-7
CDR3: CASSLGGTGQYF
DNA: TGTGCCAGCAGCTTAGGAGGTACCGGGCAGTACTTC

D: .
size: .
V: TRBV6-5
J: TRBJ1-1
CDR3: CASSYSTQGDTEAFF
DNA: TGTGCCAGCAGTTACTCCACGCAGGGTGACACTGAAGCTTTCTTT

D: .
size: .
V: TRBV5-1
J: TRBJ1-1
CDR3: CASSAGTPQRAKWTEAFF
DNA: TGCGCCAGCAGCGCCGGGACACCCCAAAGGGCAAAATGGACTGAAGCTTTCTTT

D: .
size: .
V: TRBV11-2
J: TRBJ1-1
CDR3: CASSRSTGNTEAFF
DNA: TGTGCCAGCAGCCGATCGACAGGGAACACTGAAGCTTTCTTT

D: TRBD2
size: .
V: TRBV7-6
J: TRBJ2-1
CDR3: CASSGFLAGGRSGNEQFF
DNA: TGTGCCAGCAGCGGATTTCTAGCGGGAGGCAGGTCCGGCAATGAGCAGTTCTTC

D: TRBD2
size: .
V: TRBV6-5
J: TRBJ2-7
CDR3: CASSYRGRGSYEQYF
DNA: TGTGCCAGCAGTTATCGAGGGAGGGGCTCCTACGAGCAGTACTTC

D: TRBD1
size: .
V: TRBV5-1
J: TRBJ1-1
CDR3: CASSWTGGNNEAFF
DNA: TGCGCCAGCAGCTGGACAGGGGGCAATAATGAAGCTTTCTTT

D: TRBD1
size: .
V: TRBV4-2
J: TRBJ1-5
CDR3: CASSRGTGGPQPQHF
DNA: TGTGCCAGCAGCCGTGGGACAGGGGGCCCTCAGCCCCAGCATTTT

D: TRBD2
size: .
V: TRBV9
J: TRBJ2-3
CDR3: CASSVSGGRTDTQYF
DNA: TGTGCCAGCAGCGTGAGCGGGGGGCGCACAGATACGCAGTATTTT

D: TRBD2
size: .
V: TRBV3-1/TRBV3-2
J: TRBJ2-7
CDR3: CASSPSLGREEDYEQYF
DNA: TGTGCCAGCAGCCCAAGTCTCGGGCGGGAGGAGGACTACGAGCAGTACTTC

D: .
size: .
V: TRBV11-3
J: TRBJ1-1
CDR3: CASSLGVNTEAFF
DNA: TGTGCCAGCAGCTTAGGAGTGAACACTGAAGCTTTCTTT

D: TRBD1
size: .
V: TRBV5-1
J: TRBJ1-2
CDR3: CASSLIRQGGGYTF
DNA: TGCGCCAGCAGCTTGATTCGACAGGGAGGAGGCTACACCTTC

D: .
size: .
V: TRBV7-6
J: TRBJ1-3
CDR3: CASSSRGAGNSGNTIYF
DNA: TGTGCCAGCAGCTCCAGGGGCGCCGGCAACTCTGGAAACACCATATATTTT

D: TRBD2
size: .
V: TRBV28
J: TRBJ2-7
CDR3: CASSPGLAGFGQYF
DNA: TGTGCCAGCAGTCCGGGACTAGCGGGATTCGGGCAGTACTTC

D: TRBD2
size: .
V: TRBV7-2
J: TRBJ2-7
CDR3: CASSRQAGTRSYEQYF
DNA: TGTGCCAGCAGCCGCCAGGCCGGGACTAGGTCCTACGAGCAGTACTTC

D: .
size: .
V: TRBV7-9
J: TRBJ2-2
CDR3: CASSKGATGELFF
DNA: TGTGCCAGCAGCAAAGGGGCGACCGGGGAGCTGTTTTTT

D: .
size: .
V: TRBV10-1
J: TRBJ1-4
CDR3: CANQREKLFF
DNA: TGCGCCAACCAGAGGGAAAAACTGTTTTTT

D: .
size: .
V: TRBV6-5
J: TRBJ2-3
CDR3: CASSYWSSGTDTQYF
DNA: TGTGCCAGCAGTTACTGGTCATCGGGGACAGATACGCAGTATTTT

D: .
size: once
V: TRBV19
J: TRBJ1-5
CDR3: CASSRQSGSNQPQHF
DNA: TGTGCCAGTTCCCGACAGTCCGGTAGCAATCAGCCCCAGCATTTT

D: .
size: .
V: TRBV7-9
J: TRBJ1-3
CDR3: CASSSTGSGNTIYF
DNA: TGTGCCAGCAGCTCAACAGGGTCTGGAAACACCATATATTTT

D: .
size: .
V: TRBV12-3/TRBV12-4
J: TRBJ1-1
CDR3: CASSSSGSTEAFF
DNA: TGTGCCAGCAGTTCATCAGGGTCCACTGAAGCTTTCTTT

D: TRBD2
size: .
V: TRBV2
J: TRBJ2-3
CDR3: CASSERAGLAGSSSTDTQYF
DNA: TGTGCCAGCAGTGAAAGGGCGGGGCTAGCGGGGAGTTCTAGCACAGATACGCAGTATTTT

D: TRBD1
size: .
V: TRBV19
J: TRBJ1-4
CDR3: CASSTGQLATNEKLFF
DNA: TGTGCCAGTAGTACGGGACAGCTTGCAACTAATGAAAAACTGTTTTTT

D: TRBD1
size: .
V: TRBV7-9
J: TRBJ1-1
CDR3: CASSPGQGIAEAFF
DNA: TGTGCCAGCAGCCCGGGACAGGGGATAGCTGAAGCTTTCTTT

D: TRBD1
size: .
V: TRBV9
J: TRBJ2-5
CDR3: CASSVDPGTGGQETQYF
DNA: TGTGCCAGCAGCGTAGACCCCGGGACAGGGGGGCAAGAGACCCAGTACTTC

D: TRBD2
size: .
V: TRBV7-2
J: TRBJ2-3
CDR3: CASTNPILAEPSTDTQYF
DNA: TGTGCCAGCACCAACCCCATCCTAGCGGAGCCTAGCACAGATACGCAGTATTTT

D: .
size: .
V: TRBV27
J: TRBJ2-1
CDR3: CASSLPLSSYNEQFF
DNA: TGTGCCAGCAGTTTACCCCTAAGCTCCTACAATGAGCAGTTCTTC

D: TRBD2
size: once
V: TRBV19
J: TRBJ2-1
CDR3: CATFQGTSGRNEQFF
DNA: TGTGCCACCTTCCAAGGGACTAGCGGGAGAAATGAGCAGTTCTTC

D: TRBD1
size: .
V: TRBV28
J: TRBJ1-3
CDR3: CASSLETGYSGNTIYF
DNA: TGTGCCAGCAGTTTGGAGACAGGGTACTCTGGAAACACCATATATTTT

D: TRBD1
size: .
V: TRBV15
J: TRBJ2-7
CDR3: CATSRDRTGARGEQYF
DNA: TGTGCCACCAGCAGAGATAGAACAGGGGCCCGGGGCGAGCAGTACTTC

D: .
size: .
V: TRBV7-9
J: TRBJ2-7
CDR3: CASSFREYEQYF
DNA: TGTGCCAGCAGCTTCCGGGAATACGAGCAGTACTTC

D: TRBD2
size: few
V: TRBV9
J: TRBJ2-5
CDR3: CASSVDAGEETQYF
DNA: TGTGCCAGCAGCGTAGACGCGGGAGAAGAGACCCAGTACTTC

D: .
size: .
V: TRBV30
J: TRBJ1-3
CDR3: CAPQFRADTIYF
DNA: TGTGCCCCACAGTTCAGGGCGGACACCATATATTTT

D: .
size: .
V: TRBV7-2
J: TRBJ2-3
CDR3: CASGLGQGGTDTQYF
DNA: TGTGCCAGCGGGCTTGGGCAGGGTGGCACAGATACGCAGTATTTT

D: .
size: .
V: TRBV21-1
J: TRBJ1-1
CDR3: CASSRVRQGTEAFF
DNA: TGTGCCAGCAGCAGGGTTCGACAGGGGACTGAAGCTTTCTTT

D: .
size: .
V: TRBV19
J: TRBJ1-4
CDR3: CASRQGGNEKLFF
DNA: TGTGCCAGTAGGCAGGGTGGCAATGAAAAACTGTTTTTT

D: .
size: .
V: TRBV6-1
J: TRBJ1-4
CDR3: CASSVFQGSTNEKLFF
DNA: TGTGCCAGCAGTGTGTTCCAGGGATCAACTAATGAAAAACTGTTTTTT

D: .
size: .
V: TRBV11-3
J: TRBJ2-1
CDR3: CASSPTQGAFF
DNA: TGTGCCAGCAGCCCAACACAGGGTGCGTTCTTC

D: TRBD1
size: few
V: TRBV29-1
J: TRBJ1-6
CDR3: CSVGTGGNSPLHF
DNA: TGCAGCGTTGGGACAGGGGGGAATTCACCCCTCCACTTT

D: .
size: .
V: TRBV7-3
J: TRBJ1-1
CDR3: CASSLRQDNTEAFF
DNA: TGTGCCAGCAGCTTAAGGCAGGATAACACTGAAGCTTTCTTT

D: TRBD2
size: .
V: TRBV7-2
J: TRBJ2-1
CDR3: CASSYLRTSGSSHEQFF
DNA: TGTGCCAGCAGCTACCTTAGGACTAGCGGGAGTTCCCATGAGCAGTTCTTC

D: TRBD1
size: .
V: TRBV5-4
J: TRBJ1-1
CDR3: CASSLVNRGTEAFF
DNA: TGTGCCAGCAGCTTGGTTAACAGGGGCACTGAAGCTTTCTTT

D: .
size: .
V: TRBV27
J: TRBJ1-2
CDR3: CASGESQGYGYTF
DNA: TGTGCCAGCGGTGAATCCCAGGGCTATGGCTACACCTTC

D: .
size: .
V: TRBV7-2
J: TRBJ2-7
CDR3: CASSPKGGNEQYF
DNA: TGTGCCAGCAGCCCCAAAGGGGGAAACGAGCAGTACTTC

D: .
size: once
V: TRBV19
J: TRBJ1-5
CDR3: CASNPGSNQPQHF
DNA: TGTGCCTCAAACCCGGGTAGCAATCAGCCCCAGCATTTT

D: TRBD1
size: .
V: TRBV6-5
J: TRBJ2-1
CDR3: CATSGQGFGNEQFF
DNA: TGTGCCACCTCGGGACAGGGATTTGGCAATGAGCAGTTCTTC

D: TRBD1
size: .
V: TRBV6-2/TRBV6-3
J: TRBJ1-5
CDR3: CASSSTTGSDNQPQHF
DNA: TGTGCCAGCAGTTCCACGACAGGGAGTGACAATCAGCCCCAGCATTTT